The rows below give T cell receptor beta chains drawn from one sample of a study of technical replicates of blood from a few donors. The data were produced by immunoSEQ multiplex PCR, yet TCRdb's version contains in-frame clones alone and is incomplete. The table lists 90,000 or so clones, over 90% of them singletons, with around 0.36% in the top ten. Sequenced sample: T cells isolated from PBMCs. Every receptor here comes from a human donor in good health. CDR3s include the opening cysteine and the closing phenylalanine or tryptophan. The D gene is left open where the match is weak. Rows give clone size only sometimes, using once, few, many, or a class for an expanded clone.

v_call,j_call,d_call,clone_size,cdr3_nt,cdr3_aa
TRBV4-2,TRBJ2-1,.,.,TGTGCCAGCGGTGGACGACAAACTGCGGGTGAGCAGTTCTTC,CASGGRQTAGEQFF
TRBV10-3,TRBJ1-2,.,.,TGTGCCATCAGTCTCGAGCCAGCGGGTTACTATGGCTACACCTTC,CAISLEPAGYYGYTF
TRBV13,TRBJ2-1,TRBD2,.,TGTGCCAGCTTAAGATTTCGGGAGGGGGGCTACAATGAGCAGTTCTTC,CASLRFREGGYNEQFF
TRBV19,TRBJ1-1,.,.,TGTGCCAGTAGTACTGGGCCCTGGAACACTGAAGCTTTCTTT,CASSTGPWNTEAFF
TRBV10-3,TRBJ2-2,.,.,TGTGCCATCACCTCAGGGCTCACCGGGGAGCTGTTTTTT,CAITSGLTGELFF
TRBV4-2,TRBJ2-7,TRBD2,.,TGTGCCAGCAGCCAAGACAGGAGCGGGAGGCCCTTTACCTACGAGCAGTACTTC,CASSQDRSGRPFTYEQYF
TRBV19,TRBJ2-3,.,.,TGTGCCAGTGAGGGACATGTGGGTCCGCGGGTCTTGGGAAGCACAGATACGCAGTATTTT,CASEGHVGPRVLGSTDTQYF
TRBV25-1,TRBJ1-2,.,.,TGTGCCAGCAGTGAATATACGACAGTTGGCTATGGCTACACCTTC,CASSEYTTVGYGYTF
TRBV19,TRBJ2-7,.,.,TGTGCCAGTAAAACGAGTGACGGAGCCTACGAGCAGTACTTC,CASKTSDGAYEQYF
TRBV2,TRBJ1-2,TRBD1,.,TGTGCCAGCAGTAGACAGGGGACTGGCTACACCTTC,CASSRQGTGYTF
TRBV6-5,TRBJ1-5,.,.,TGTGCCAGCAGTCCTATCGATGGTAGCAATCAGCCCCAGCATTTT,CASSPIDGSNQPQHF
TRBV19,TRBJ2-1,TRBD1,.,TGTGCCAGTAGTCGGACAGGACGAAGCTCCTACAATGAGCAGTTCTTC,CASSRTGRSSYNEQFF
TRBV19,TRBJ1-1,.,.,TGTGCCAGTAGCCGGGGGGTAGCAACTGAAGCTTTCTTT,CASSRGVATEAFF
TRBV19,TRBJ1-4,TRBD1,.,TGTGCCAGTAGCGAATCCCTAGGGACAGCTAATGAAAAACTGTTTTTT,CASSESLGTANEKLFF
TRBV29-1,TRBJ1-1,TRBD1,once,TGCAGCGTTGGCCAGGACAGGGCGAACACTGAAGCTTTCTTT,CSVGQDRANTEAFF
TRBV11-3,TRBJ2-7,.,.,TGTGCCAGCAGCTCTTACTACGAGCAGTACTTC,CASSSYYEQYF
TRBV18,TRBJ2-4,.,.,TGTGCCAGCTCACCAAGTAGATCGGGAGTGGGGGACATTCAGTACTTC,CASSPSRSGVGDIQYF
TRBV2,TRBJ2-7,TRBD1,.,TGTGCCAGCAGTGGGGACAGGAGCTACGAGCAGTACTTC,CASSGDRSYEQYF
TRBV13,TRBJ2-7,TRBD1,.,TGTGCCAGCAGGGAGGCCGGGACAGGGGACCCATACGAGCAGTACTTC,CASREAGTGDPYEQYF
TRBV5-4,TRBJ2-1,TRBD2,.,TGTGCCAGCAGCTGGGGCGGGGCGGGAGCTAACAATGAGCAGTTCTTC,CASSWGGAGANNEQFF
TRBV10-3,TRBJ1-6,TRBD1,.,TGTGCCATCAGTGAGTTCACAGGGGGCGATTCACCCCTCCACTTT,CAISEFTGGDSPLHF
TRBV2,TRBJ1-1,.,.,TGTGCCAGCAGTCAGAACACTGAAGCTTTCTTT,CASSQNTEAFF
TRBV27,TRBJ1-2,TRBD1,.,TGTGCCAGCAGTCTTTTAGGGACAGAAGGATCGAACTATGGCTACACCTTC,CASSLLGTEGSNYGYTF
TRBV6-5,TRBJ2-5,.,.,TGTGCCAGCAGGCCACAGGAAGGATGGGAGACCCAGTACTTC,CASRPQEGWETQYF
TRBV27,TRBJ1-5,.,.,TGTGCCAGCAGTTTAAAGGGCCCAGTTGGGGAGTATAGCAATCAGCCCCAGCATTTT,CASSLKGPVGEYSNQPQHF
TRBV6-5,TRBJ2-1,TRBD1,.,TGTGCCAGCAGTCCGGACAGGGGGTCCTACAATGAGCAGTTCTTC,CASSPDRGSYNEQFF
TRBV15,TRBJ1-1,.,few,TGTGCCACCAGCAGAGATGGGCCTATGATAGGAGCTTTCTTT,CATSRDGPMIGAFF
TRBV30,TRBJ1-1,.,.,TGTGCCTGGAGTGGAGTAGGGAGAGAAGCTTTCTTT,CAWSGVGREAFF
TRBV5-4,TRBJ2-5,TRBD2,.,TGTGCCAGCAGCTTGGGTCCCAGCGGGGCTTTAGAGACCCAGTACTTC,CASSLGPSGALETQYF
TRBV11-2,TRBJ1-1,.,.,TGTGCCAGCAGCTTAGATCACATGGGAGGGGGAATTCGGGACACTGAAGCTTTCTTT,CASSLDHMGGGIRDTEAFF
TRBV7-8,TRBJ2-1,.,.,TGTGCCAGCAGCCCCAGCGATGCTAGTCGGATCTTC,CASSPSDASRIF
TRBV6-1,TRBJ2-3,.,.,TGTGCCAGCAGACTCGACTTCGGGAGAGCAGATACGCAGTATTTT,CASRLDFGRADTQYF
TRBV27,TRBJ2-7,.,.,TGTGCCAGCAGTCCAGAAAGGACAAATCGGGCCGAGCAGTACTTC,CASSPERTNRAEQYF
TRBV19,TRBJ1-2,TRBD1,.,TGTGCCAGTAGTATAGATCCAGGGACAGGGGGTACCTATGGCTACACCTTC,CASSIDPGTGGTYGYTF
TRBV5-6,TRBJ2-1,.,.,TGTGCCAGCAGCTTGAGTAGCTGGGAGCAGTTCTTC,CASSLSSWEQFF
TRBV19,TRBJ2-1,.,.,TGTGCCAGTAGTACCCTCAGCGGTAGGGTGTACAATGAGCAGTTCTTC,CASSTLSGRVYNEQFF
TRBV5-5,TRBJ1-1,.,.,TGTGCCAGCCGCGACAGAGATAATGAAGCTTTCTTT,CASRDRDNEAFF
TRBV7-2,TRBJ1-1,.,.,TGTGCCAGCAGCTTAGTAGGGGCAGGGATGGCTTTCTTT,CASSLVGAGMAFF
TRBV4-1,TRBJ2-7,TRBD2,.,TGCGCCAGCAGCCAAGGGGAGGGGCCCTACGAGCAGTACTTC,CASSQGEGPYEQYF
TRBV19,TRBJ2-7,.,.,TGTGCCAGTAGTTCGGGGAGCTCCTACGAGCAGTACTTC,CASSSGSSYEQYF
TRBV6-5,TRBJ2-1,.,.,TGTGCCAGCAGCATTAGTCCTAGCTCCTACAATGAGCAGTTCTTC,CASSISPSSYNEQFF
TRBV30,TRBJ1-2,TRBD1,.,TGTGCCTGGAGCCGGGACAGGACTGGCTACACCTTC,CAWSRDRTGYTF
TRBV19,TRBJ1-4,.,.,TGTGCCAGTAGTGTCACAGGAGACAATGAAAAACTGTTTTTT,CASSVTGDNEKLFF
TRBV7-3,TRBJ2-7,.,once,TGTGCCAGCAGCCAATTACAGGCCTACGAGCAGTACTTC,CASSQLQAYEQYF
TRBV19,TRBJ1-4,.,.,TGTGCCAGTAGTATGGGGACAATTAATGAAAAACTGTTTTTT,CASSMGTINEKLFF
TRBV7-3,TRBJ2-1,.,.,TGTGCCAGCAGCCCTTTAACAGGGCCGTACAATGAGCAGTTCTTC,CASSPLTGPYNEQFF
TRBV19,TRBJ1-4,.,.,TGTGCCAGTAGTAGGACAGATAATGAAAAACTGTTTTTT,CASSRTDNEKLFF
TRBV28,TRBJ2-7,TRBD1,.,TGTGCCAGCAGTTTCCAGAGGACAGGTACCTACGAGCAGTACTTC,CASSFQRTGTYEQYF
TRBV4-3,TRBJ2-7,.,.,TGCGCCAGCAGCCAAGAGGCCTTCTACGAGCAGTACTTC,CASSQEAFYEQYF
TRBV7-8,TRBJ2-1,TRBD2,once,TGTGCCAGCAGTTTAGGACTAGCGGGAGGGTTGGTGCAGTTCTTC,CASSLGLAGGLVQFF
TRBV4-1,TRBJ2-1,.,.,TGCGCCAGCAGCTCGTCGTACCGCCGTCGAGAGAGGGCCAATGAGCAGTTCTTC,CASSSSYRRRERANEQFF
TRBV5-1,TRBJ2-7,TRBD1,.,TGCGCCAGCAGCTTGGCCGCGGACAGGGGGGCCTACGAGCAGTACTTC,CASSLAADRGAYEQYF
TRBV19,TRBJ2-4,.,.,TGTGCCAGTAGTATAGGACAGACAAGTCTAGCCAAAAACATTCAGTACTTC,CASSIGQTSLAKNIQYF
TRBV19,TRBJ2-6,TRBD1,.,TGTGCCAGTAGTATAGGGGACAGCTCTGGGGCCAACGTCCTGACTTTC,CASSIGDSSGANVLTF
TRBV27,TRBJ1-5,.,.,TGTGCCAGCAGTAAGGGGAATCAGCCCCAGCATTTT,CASSKGNQPQHF
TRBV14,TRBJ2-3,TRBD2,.,TGTGCCAGCAGCCCCCCCTTTAGCGGGAATAGAGATACGCAGTATTTT,CASSPPFSGNRDTQYF
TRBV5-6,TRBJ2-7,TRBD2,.,TGTGCCAGCAGCTTCTCGACTAGCGGGGATTACGAGCAGTACTTC,CASSFSTSGDYEQYF
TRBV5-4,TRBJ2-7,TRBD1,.,TGTGCCAGCAGGTCGGGGACAGATAGCTACGAGCAGTACTTC,CASRSGTDSYEQYF